This paragraph reports one T cell receptor (beta chain). What it binds is unknown. Mismatch with germline at one junction end may stem from a read error. Nominally healthy donors provided the samples, though records likely missed some immune exposures. PCR was performed using 60 Vbeta and 13 Jbeta primers. Method: immunoSEQ multiplex PCR; TCRdb's copy keeps in-frame clones and lacks some. Among approximately 200,000 clones listed, over 60% were seen once. This entry comes from a study of cytomegalovirus exposure and HLA in healthy donors. Study-level points and caveats: Likely technical artifact: a cluster of highly shared sequence variants. The study dropped some indistinguishable V segments, TRBV6-2 and TRBV6-3 among them. In a later analysis, more than 15,000 TCR beta sequences were associated with HLA alleles at 0.05 false discovery rate.

The CDR3 loop spans 12 amino acids. The germline CDR1 and CDR2 sequences are SEHNR and FQNEAQ (reference sequence). V and J are TRBV7-9 and TRBJ1-5; D gene ambiguous. Sequenced sample: PBMCs. The origin of this receptor is a man younger than 35 in good health and CMV-seronegative. CDR3 region: CSSSWLEQPQHF. CDR3 in DNA: TGTTCCAGCAGCTGGTTAGAGCAGCCCCAGCATTTT.